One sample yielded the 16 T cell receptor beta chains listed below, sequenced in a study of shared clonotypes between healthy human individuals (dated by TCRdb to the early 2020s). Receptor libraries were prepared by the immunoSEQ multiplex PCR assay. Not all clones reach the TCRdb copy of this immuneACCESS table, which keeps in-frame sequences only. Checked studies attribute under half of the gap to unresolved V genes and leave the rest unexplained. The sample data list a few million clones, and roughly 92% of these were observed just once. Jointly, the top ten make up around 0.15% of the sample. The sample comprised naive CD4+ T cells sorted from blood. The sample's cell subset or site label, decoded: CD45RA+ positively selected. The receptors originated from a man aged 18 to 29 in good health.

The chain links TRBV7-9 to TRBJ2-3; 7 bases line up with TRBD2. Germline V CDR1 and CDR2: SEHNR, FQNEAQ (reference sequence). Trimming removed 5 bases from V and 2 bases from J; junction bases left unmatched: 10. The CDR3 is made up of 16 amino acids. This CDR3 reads CASSPKRDDPTDTQYF. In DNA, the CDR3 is TGTGCCAGCAGCCCAAAGCGGGATGATCCCACAGATACGCAGTATTTT.

CDR3 nucleotides: TGTGCCAGCAGCATTGGACTAGCGGGAGGGAAAAACATTCAGTACTTC. Residues: CASSIGLAGGKNIQYF. This chain links TRBV5-4 with TRBJ2-4; TRBD2 aligns across 15 bases. Trimming removed 4 bases from V and 4 bases from J; junction bases left unmatched: 3. Germline CDR1 SGHNT, CDR2 YYREEE (reference sequence). The CDR3 has 16 amino acids.

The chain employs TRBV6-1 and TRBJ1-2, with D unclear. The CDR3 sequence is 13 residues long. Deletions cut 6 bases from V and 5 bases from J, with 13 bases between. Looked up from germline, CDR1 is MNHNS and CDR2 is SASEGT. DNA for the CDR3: TGTGCCAGCAGGGTTTCCCCGGGATATGGCTACACCTTC. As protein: CASRVSPGYGYTF.

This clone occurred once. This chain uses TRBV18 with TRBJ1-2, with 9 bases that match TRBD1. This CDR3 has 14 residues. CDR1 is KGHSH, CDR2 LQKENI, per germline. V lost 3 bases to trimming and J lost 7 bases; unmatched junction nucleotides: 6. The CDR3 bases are TGTGCCAGCTCACCTCTGGACAGGGGAGGTGGCTACACCTTC. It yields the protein CASSPLDRGGGYTF.

The CDR3 spells CASSPGLSTGELFF. The CDR3 bases are TGTGCCAGCAGCCCCGGACTTAGTACCGGGGAGCTGTTTTTT. The chain combines TRBV7-2 with TRBJ2-2; D might be TRBD2 (5 bases). Trimming cost V 5 bases and J 5 bases, with 12 bases left between them. Germline CDR1 is SGHTA and CDR2 is FQGNSA. This CDR3 has 14 amino acids.

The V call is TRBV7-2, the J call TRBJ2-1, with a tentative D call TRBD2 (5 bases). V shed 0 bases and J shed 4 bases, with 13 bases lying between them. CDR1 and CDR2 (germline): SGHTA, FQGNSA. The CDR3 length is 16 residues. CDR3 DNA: TGTGCCAGCAGCTTAGCGCAAGCGGCTCTATACAATGAGCAGTTCTTC. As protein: CASSLAQAALYNEQFF. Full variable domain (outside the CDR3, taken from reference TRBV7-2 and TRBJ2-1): GAGVSQSPSNKVTEKGKDVELRCDPISGHTALYWYRQSLGQGLEFLIYFQGNSAPDKSGLPSDRFSAERTGGSVSTLTIQRTQQEDSAVYLCASSLAQAALYNEQFFGPGTRLTVL.

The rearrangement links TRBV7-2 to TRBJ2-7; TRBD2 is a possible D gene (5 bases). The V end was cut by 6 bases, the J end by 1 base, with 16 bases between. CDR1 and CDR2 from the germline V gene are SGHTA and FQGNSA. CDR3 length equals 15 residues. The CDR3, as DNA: TGTGCCAGCAGTTCTGGTGCGGGCAATTCCTACGAGCAGTACTTC. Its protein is CASSSGAGNSYEQYF.

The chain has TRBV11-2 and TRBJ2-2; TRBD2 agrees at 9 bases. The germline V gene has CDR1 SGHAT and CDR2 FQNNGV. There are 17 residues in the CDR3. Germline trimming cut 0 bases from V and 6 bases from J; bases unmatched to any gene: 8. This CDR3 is CASSLEVASGNAGELFF. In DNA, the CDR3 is TGTGCCAGCAGCTTAGAGGTTGCTAGCGGGAATGCCGGGGAGCTGTTTTTT.

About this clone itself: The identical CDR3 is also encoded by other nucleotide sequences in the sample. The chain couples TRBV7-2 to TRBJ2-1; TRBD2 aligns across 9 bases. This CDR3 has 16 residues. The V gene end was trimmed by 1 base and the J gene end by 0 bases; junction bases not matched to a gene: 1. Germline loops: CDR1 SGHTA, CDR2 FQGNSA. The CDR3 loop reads CASSLDSGSSYNEQFF. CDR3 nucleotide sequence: TGTGCCAGCAGCTTAGATAGCGGGAGCTCCTACAATGAGCAGTTCTTC.

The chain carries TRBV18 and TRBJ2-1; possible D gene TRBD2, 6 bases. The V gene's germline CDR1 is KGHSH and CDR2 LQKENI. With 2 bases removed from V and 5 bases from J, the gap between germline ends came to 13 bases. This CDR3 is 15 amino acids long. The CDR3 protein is CASSPYTGENNEQFF. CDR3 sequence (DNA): TGTGCCAGCTCACCATACACGGGAGAGAACAATGAGCAGTTCTTC.

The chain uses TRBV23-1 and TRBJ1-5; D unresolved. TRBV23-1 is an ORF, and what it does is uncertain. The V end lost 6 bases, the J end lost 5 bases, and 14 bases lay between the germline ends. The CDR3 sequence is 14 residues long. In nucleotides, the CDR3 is TGCGCCAGCAGCCCGGACGGACTTCATCAGCCCCAGCATTTT. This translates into CASSPDGLHQPQHF.

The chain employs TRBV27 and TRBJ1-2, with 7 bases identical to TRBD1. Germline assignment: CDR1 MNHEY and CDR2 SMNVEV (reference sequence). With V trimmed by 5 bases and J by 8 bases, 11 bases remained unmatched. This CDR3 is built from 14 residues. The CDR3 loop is CASSLSTGVGGYTF. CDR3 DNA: TGTGCCAGCAGTCTCTCCACAGGGGTCGGGGGCTACACCTTC.

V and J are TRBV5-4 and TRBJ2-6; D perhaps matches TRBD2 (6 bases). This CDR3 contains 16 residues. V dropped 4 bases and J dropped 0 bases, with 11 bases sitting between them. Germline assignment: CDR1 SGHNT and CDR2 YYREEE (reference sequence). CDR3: CASSEGTYSGANVLTF. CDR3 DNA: TGTGCCAGCAGCGAGGGGACTTACTCTGGGGCCAACGTCCTGACTTTC.

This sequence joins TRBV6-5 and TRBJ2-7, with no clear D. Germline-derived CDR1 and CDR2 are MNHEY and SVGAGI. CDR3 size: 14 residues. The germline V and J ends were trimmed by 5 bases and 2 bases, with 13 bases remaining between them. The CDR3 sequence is CASSPHGLTYEQYF. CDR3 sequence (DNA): TGTGCCAGCAGTCCCCATGGGTTGACCTACGAGCAGTACTTC.

The CDR3 DNA is TGTGCCACCAGCCCCCGGTTAGCGGGAGGGTCCTACGAGCAGTACTTC. Translating it yields CATSPRLAGGSYEQYF. The chain uses TRBV15 and TRBJ2-7; 11 bases agree with TRBD2. CDR3 length: 16 amino acids. Germline V gene data show CDR1 as LNHNV and CDR2 as YYDKDF (reference sequence). J lost 1 base, V lost 5 bases, and 7 bases had no gene match.

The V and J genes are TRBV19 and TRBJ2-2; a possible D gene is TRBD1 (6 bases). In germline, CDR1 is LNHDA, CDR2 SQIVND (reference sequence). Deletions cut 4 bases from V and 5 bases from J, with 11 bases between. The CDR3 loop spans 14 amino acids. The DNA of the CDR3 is TGTGCCAGTAGTAACGGACAGCAGACCGGGGAGCTGTTTTTT. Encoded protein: CASSNGQQTGELFF.